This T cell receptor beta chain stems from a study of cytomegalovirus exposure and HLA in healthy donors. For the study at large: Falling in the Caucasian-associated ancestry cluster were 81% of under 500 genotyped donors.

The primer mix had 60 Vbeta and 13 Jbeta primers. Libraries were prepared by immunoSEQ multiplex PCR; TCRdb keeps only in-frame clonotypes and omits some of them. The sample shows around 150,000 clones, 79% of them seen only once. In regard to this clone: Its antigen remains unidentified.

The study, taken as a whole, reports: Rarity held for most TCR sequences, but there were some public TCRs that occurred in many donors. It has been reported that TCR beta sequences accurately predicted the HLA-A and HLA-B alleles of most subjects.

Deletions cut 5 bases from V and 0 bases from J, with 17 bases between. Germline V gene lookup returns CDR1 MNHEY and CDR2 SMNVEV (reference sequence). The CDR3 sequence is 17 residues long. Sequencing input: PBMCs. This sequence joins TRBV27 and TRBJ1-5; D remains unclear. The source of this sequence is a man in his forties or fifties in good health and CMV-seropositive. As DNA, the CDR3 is TGTGCCAGCAGTCCCATAATGAGTTCCTATAGCAATCAGCCCCAGCATTTT. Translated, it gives CASSPIMSSYSNQPQHF.